This is a list of T cell receptor beta chains from one sample in a study of blood T cells in healthy people across ages. TCRdb ran MiXCR on the 5' RACE reads and lists one entry per CDR3 protein. This table holds 1.5 million to 2 million distinct CDR3 sequences, over 25% found once. The sequenced material came from blood. The origin of the receptors is a woman aged 30 to 39 in good health. CDR3s include the opening cysteine and the closing phenylalanine or tryptophan. Fields, in order: J gene, D gene, V gene, clone size, CDR3 DNA, CDR3 protein. A D gene is named only where the DNA matches it firmly. A clone size is listed for some rows: how often the clone was seen (once, few, many), or a class if it is expanded.

>TRBJ1-2|-|TRBV5-1|-
TGCGCCAGCAGCTTCGGGACGGAAAGATCTAACTATGGCTACACCTTC
CASSFGTERSNYGYTF
>TRBJ2-3|-|TRBV5-1|many
TGCGCCAGCAGCTTGGCCGGAAGGGGAGATACGCAGTATTTT
CASSLAGRGDTQYF
>TRBJ2-1|TRBD2|TRBV7-9|few
TGTGCCAGCAGCCCGAGCGGTGCGGGAGTCGACAATGAGCAGTTCTTC
CASSPSGAGVDNEQFF
>TRBJ2-7|-|TRBV12-3/TRBV12-4|many
TGTGCCAGCAGTGCGGGACACCTCTACGAGCAGTACTTC
CASSAGHLYEQYF
>TRBJ2-2|-|TRBV28|-
TGTGCCAGCAGCCCCCGGTGGGGGGTTGGAGCCGGGGAGCTGTTTTTT
CASSPRWGVGAGELFF
>TRBJ1-5|-|TRBV2|-
TGTGCCAGCAGTCGATTTGGGGGCGAACTTTCTGTCAGTCAGCCCCAGCATTTT
CASSRFGGELSVSQPQHF
>TRBJ2-3|-|TRBV18|-
TGTGCCAGCTCACCTGGTTTCGGGAGCCCAGATACGCAGTATTTT
CASSPGFGSPDTQYF
>TRBJ2-7|-|TRBV7-2|many
TGTGCCAGCAGCCCATCGGACAGCTACGAGCAGTACTTC
CASSPSDSYEQYF
>TRBJ2-1|TRBD2|TRBV2|few
TGTGCCAGCAGTGCGGGCAGCGGGGGTTACAATGAGCAGTTCTTC
CASSAGSGGYNEQFF
>TRBJ2-7|-|TRBV6-6|many
TGTGCCAGCACCCCTAGGGCTGGAGCCGCCTACGAGCAGTACTTC
CASTPRAGAAYEQYF
>TRBJ2-7|-|TRBV20-1|many
TGCAGTGCCCTGCTGGGGGTCGAGCAGTACTTC
CSALLGVEQYF
>TRBJ2-4|-|TRBV6-6|many
TGTGCCAGCAGACCCCCAGAGCAGGGGAACATTCAGTACTTC
CASRPPEQGNIQYF
>TRBJ1-3|TRBD1|TRBV4-1|-
TGCGCCAGCAGCCAACTTCCGGGACAGGGAAGAAACACCATATATTTT
CASSQLPGQGRNTIYF
>TRBJ2-1|-|TRBV12-3/TRBV12-4|-
TGTGCCAGCAGTTGGGACGGGGGACCTCTCTATGAGCAGTTCTTC
CASSWDGGPLYEQFF
>TRBJ2-5|-|TRBV7-2|many
TGTGCCAGCAGCTTAGTGGGGGAGGACGAGACCCAGTACTTC
CASSLVGEDETQYF
>TRBJ1-5|-|TRBV7-6|many
TGTGCCAGCACCATGGGTCCAGGTCAGCCCCAGCATTTT
CASTMGPGQPQHF
>TRBJ2-3|TRBD1|TRBV10-3|-
TGTGCCAGCGGACAGGGACCCACAGATACGCAGTATTTT
CASGQGPTDTQYF
>TRBJ2-7|-|TRBV4-3|many
TGCGCCAGCAGCCAAGGGTGGGGGTCCTACGAGCAGTACTTC
CASSQGWGSYEQYF
>TRBJ2-3|TRBD1|TRBV2|few
TGTGCCAGCAAACCGGGACAGTCCACAGATACGCAGTATTTT
CASKPGQSTDTQYF
>TRBJ2-7|-|TRBV5-1|-
TGCGCCAGCAGCGCGAGCTCCAGCTACGAGCAGTACTTC
CASSASSSYEQYF
>TRBJ2-5|TRBD2|TRBV9|-
TGTGCCAGCAGCGTGGAGTGGACTAGCGGAGAGACCCAGTACTTC
CASSVEWTSGETQYF
>TRBJ2-5|-|TRBV5-1|many
TGCGCCAGCAGCTTGGCCACGGGGCGAGAGACCCAGTACTTC
CASSLATGRETQYF
>TRBJ1-6|-|TRBV7-2|few
TGTGCCAGCAGCTTAGGAGCGGGGGCGGCCTATAATTCACCCCTCCACTTT
CASSLGAGAAYNSPLHF
>TRBJ2-1|TRBD2|TRBV7-8|-
TGTGCCAGCAGTTACGGACTAGCGGGAGGCCTCCAAGAGACCCAGTTCTTC
CASSYGLAGGLQETQFF